Listed below are T cell receptor beta chains from one sample, sequenced in a study of blood T cell repertoires in COVID-19. The protocol was immunoSEQ multiplex PCR, while the TCRdb copy is restricted to in-frame clones and leaves out a portion. This sample has 55,000 to 65,000 clones, with around 92% found just once. Specimen: peripheral blood. These receptors were obtained from a human donor in a cohort sampled during active COVID-19. Both conserved end residues are part of each CDR3. The D gene is left open where the match is weak. Expanded clones are given a class, and other clones once, few, many or no size at all.

v_call	j_call	clone_size	d_call	cdr3_aa	cdr3_nt
TRBV4-3	TRBJ1-4	.	.	CASSQEVGVTKLFF	TGCGCCAGCAGCCAAGAGGTCGGAGTTACTAAACTGTTTTTT
TRBV29-1	TRBJ1-1	.	.	CSVEGNTEAFF	TGCAGCGTCGAGGGGAACACTGAAGCTTTCTTT
TRBV7-8	TRBJ2-7	few	.	CASSDSHTYEQYF	TGTGCCAGCAGCGACAGTCACACTTACGAGCAGTACTTC
TRBV3-1/TRBV3-2	TRBJ2-1	.	TRBD2	CASSQGPSGPGQFF	TGTGCCAGCAGCCAAGGCCCTAGCGGGCCTGGGCAGTTCTTC
TRBV6-2/TRBV6-3	TRBJ1-1	.	.	CASSFGQFGAFF	TGTGCCAGCAGCTTCGGACAGTTCGGTGCTTTCTTT
TRBV28	TRBJ2-3	.	TRBD2	CASSSGLAGVGTQYF	TGTGCCAGCAGTTCGGGACTAGCGGGAGTCGGTACGCAGTATTTT
TRBV15	TRBJ2-3	.	.	CATSSRSGTDTQYF	TGTGCCACCAGCTCCCGTTCAGGCACAGATACGCAGTATTTT
TRBV2	TRBJ1-5	once	TRBD1	CASRERQGISNQPQHF	TGTGCCAGCAGGGAAAGACAGGGAATTAGCAATCAGCCCCAGCATTTT
TRBV5-1	TRBJ2-1	.	TRBD1	CASSSTGDVGSPNEQFF	TGCGCCAGCAGCTCTACAGGGGACGTCGGCTCTCCCAATGAGCAGTTCTTC
TRBV5-1	TRBJ2-5	.	TRBD2	CASSSWTSGRPQETQYF	TGCGCCAGCAGCTCGTGGACTAGCGGGAGACCCCAAGAGACCCAGTACTTC
TRBV16	TRBJ2-5	.	TRBD1	CASSHDRGRGKPYF	TGTGCCAGCAGCCACGACAGGGGGCGGGGAAAGCCGTACTTC
TRBV6-5	TRBJ2-3	.	TRBD2	CASSYSRAGGLSTQYF	TGTGCCAGCAGTTACTCGAGAGCGGGGGGGCTAAGTACGCAGTATTTT
TRBV18	TRBJ1-6	.	.	CASSPDSNSPLHF	TGTGCCAGCTCACCGGACAGTAATTCACCCCTCCACTTT
TRBV2	TRBJ1-2	.	.	CASSGDGDGYTF	TGTGCCAGCAGCGGCGACGGAGATGGCTACACCTTC
TRBV10-3	TRBJ2-7	.	TRBD2	CAISVGTSGTYEQYF	TGTGCCATCAGTGTTGGGACTAGCGGAACATACGAGCAGTACTTC
TRBV5-1	TRBJ2-5	once	.	CASSLETGAKETQYF	TGCGCCAGCAGCCTGGAGACAGGAGCAAAAGAGACCCAGTACTTC
TRBV5-4	TRBJ2-7	.	TRBD1	CASSWTGSVSYEQYF	TGTGCCAGCAGCTGGACAGGGTCGGTTTCCTACGAGCAGTACTTC
TRBV6-6	TRBJ2-5	.	.	CASSYSGQQETQYF	TGTGCCAGCAGTTACTCGGGACAACAAGAGACCCAGTACTTC
TRBV5-1	TRBJ2-1	.	TRBD2	CASSPGLAGGPDEQFF	TGCGCCAGCAGCCCGGGACTAGCGGGAGGGCCGGATGAGCAGTTCTTC
TRBV5-1	TRBJ2-5	.	.	CASSLGSPRRETQYF	TGCGCCAGCAGCTTGGGGTCTCCCCGTCGGGAGACCCAGTACTTC
TRBV19	TRBJ2-2	.	TRBD1	CASNRDRGSGELFF	TGTGCCAGCAACCGGGACAGGGGGTCCGGGGAGCTGTTTTTT
TRBV6-1	TRBJ1-2	.	.	CASSEGFTGNYGYTF	TGTGCCAGCAGTGAGGGGTTTACAGGCAACTATGGCTACACCTTC
TRBV5-4	TRBJ2-5	.	TRBD2	CASRLLAAPQETQYF	TGTGCCAGCAGACTACTAGCGGCCCCACAAGAGACCCAGTACTTC
TRBV3-1/TRBV3-2	TRBJ1-1	.	TRBD1	CASSRGTGNTEAFF	TGTGCCAGCAGCAGAGGGACAGGGAACACTGAAGCTTTCTTT
TRBV5-4	TRBJ2-2	.	TRBD2	CASSSSSGGAAGELFF	TGTGCCAGCAGCTCGTCTAGCGGGGGGGCCGCCGGGGAGCTGTTTTTT
TRBV5-1	TRBJ1-1	.	.	CASSLERGTVQGAFF	TGCGCCAGCAGCTTGGAAAGGGGTACAGTACAGGGAGCTTTCTTT
TRBV29-1	TRBJ2-2	.	.	CSVYTGELFF	TGCAGCGTCTACACCGGGGAGCTGTTTTTT